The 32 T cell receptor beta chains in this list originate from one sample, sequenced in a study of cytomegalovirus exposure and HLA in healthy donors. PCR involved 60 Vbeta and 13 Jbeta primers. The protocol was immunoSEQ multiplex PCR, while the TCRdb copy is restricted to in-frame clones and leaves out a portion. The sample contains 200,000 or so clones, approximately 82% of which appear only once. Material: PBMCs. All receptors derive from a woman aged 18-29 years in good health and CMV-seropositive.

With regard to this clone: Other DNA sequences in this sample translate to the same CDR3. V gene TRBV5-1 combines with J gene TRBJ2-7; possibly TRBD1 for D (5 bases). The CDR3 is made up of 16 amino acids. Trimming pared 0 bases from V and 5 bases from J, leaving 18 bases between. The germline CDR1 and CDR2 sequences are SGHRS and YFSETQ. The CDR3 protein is CASSLGEMAGSDEQYV. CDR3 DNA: TGCGCCAGCAGCTTGGGAGAAATGGCAGGGTCTGACGAGCAGTACGTC.

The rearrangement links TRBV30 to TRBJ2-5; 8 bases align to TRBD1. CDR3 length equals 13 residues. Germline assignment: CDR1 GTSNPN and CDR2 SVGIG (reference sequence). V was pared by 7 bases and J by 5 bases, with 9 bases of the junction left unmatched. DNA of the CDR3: TGTGCCTTTGGACAGGGAGGTTGGGAGACCCAGTACTTC. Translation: CAFGQGGWETQYF.

CDR3 residues: CASSQDRTNSPLHF. The CDR3 coding sequence is TGCGCCAGCAGCCAAGACAGAACCAATTCACCCCTCCACTTT. The genes are TRBV4-1 and TRBJ1-6; D is ambiguous. The germline V gene encodes CDR1 MGHRA and CDR2 YSYEKL. Trimming shortened V by 0 bases and J by 7 bases, and 7 bases separated the two germline ends. The CDR3 runs 14 residues.

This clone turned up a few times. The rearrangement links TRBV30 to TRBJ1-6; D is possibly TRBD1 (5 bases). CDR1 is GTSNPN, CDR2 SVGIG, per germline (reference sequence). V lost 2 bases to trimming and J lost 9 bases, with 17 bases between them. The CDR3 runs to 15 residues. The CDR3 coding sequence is TGTGCCTGGAGTAGGGGATCGGAGGGCGGTTCACCCCTCCACTTT. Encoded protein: CAWSRGSEGGSPLHF. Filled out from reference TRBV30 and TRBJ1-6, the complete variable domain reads SQTIHQWPATLVQPVGSPLSLECTVEGTSNPNLYWYRQAAGRGLQLLFYSVGIGQISSEVPQNLSASRPQDRQFILSSKKLLLSDSGFYLCAWSRGSEGGSPLHFGNGTRLTVT.

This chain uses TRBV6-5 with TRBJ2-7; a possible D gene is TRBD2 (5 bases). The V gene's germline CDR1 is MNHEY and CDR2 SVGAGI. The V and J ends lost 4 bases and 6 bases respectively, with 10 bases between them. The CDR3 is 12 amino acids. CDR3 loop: CASSSVGVEQYF. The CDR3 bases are TGTGCCAGCAGTTCCGTCGGGGTCGAGCAGTACTTC.

The CDR3 region is CASSDRGQSDEQFF. The CDR3 coding sequence is TGTGCCAGCAGCGACCGCGGACAGTCGGATGAGCAGTTCTTC. V gene TRBV11-3 combines with J gene TRBJ2-1; the D gene is possibly TRBD1 (6 bases). V shed 5 bases and J shed 8 bases, with 16 bases lying between them. The CDR3 sequence is 14 residues long. Germline V lookup: CDR1 SGHNT, CDR2 YENEEA. Supplemented by reference TRBV11-3 and TRBJ2-1, the full variable domain reads EAGVVQSPRYKIIEKKQPVAFWCNPISGHNTLYWYLQNLGQGPELLIRYENEEAVDDSQLPKDRFSAERLKGVDSTLKIQPAELGDSAVYLCASSDRGQSDEQFFGPGTRLTVL.

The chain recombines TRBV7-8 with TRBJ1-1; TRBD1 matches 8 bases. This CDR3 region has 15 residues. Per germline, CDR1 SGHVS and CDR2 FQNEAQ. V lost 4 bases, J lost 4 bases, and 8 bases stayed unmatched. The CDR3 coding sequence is TGTGCCAGCAGCTACGTTAGGACAGGGTCCACTGAAGCTTTCTTT. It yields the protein CASSYVRTGSTEAFF.

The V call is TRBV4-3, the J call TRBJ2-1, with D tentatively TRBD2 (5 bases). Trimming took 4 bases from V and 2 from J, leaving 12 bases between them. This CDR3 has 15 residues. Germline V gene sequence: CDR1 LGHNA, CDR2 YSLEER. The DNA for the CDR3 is TGCGCCAGCAGCCGGGCCCTAGCTCCCTACAATGAGCAGTTCTTC. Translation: CASSRALAPYNEQFF.

The CDR3 here is CASSRLGGQGSSPLHF. CDR3 nucleotides: TGTGCCAGCAGCCGGTTAGGGGGACAGGGCAGTTCACCCCTCCACTTT. V and J are TRBV11-2 and TRBJ1-6, with TRBD1 identical over 9 bases. The CDR3 is made up of 16 amino acids. The V and J ends lost 5 bases and 9 bases, in that order; junction bases with no gene match: 11. Per the germline V gene, CDR1 is SGHAT and CDR2 is FQNNGV.

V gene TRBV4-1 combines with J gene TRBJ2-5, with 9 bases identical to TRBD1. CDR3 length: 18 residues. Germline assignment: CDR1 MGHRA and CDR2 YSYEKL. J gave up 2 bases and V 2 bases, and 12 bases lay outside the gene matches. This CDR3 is CASSQKGIRGTGQETQYF. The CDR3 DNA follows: TGCGCCAGCAGCCAAAAGGGTATTCGGGGGACAGGGCAAGAGACCCAGTACTTC.

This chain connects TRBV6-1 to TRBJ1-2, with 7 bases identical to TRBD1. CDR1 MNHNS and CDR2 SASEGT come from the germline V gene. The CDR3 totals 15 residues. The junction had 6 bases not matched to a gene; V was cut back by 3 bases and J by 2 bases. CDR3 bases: TGTGCCAGCAGTGAGATCATGGGACAGAACTATGGCTACACCTTC. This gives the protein CASSEIMGQNYGYTF.

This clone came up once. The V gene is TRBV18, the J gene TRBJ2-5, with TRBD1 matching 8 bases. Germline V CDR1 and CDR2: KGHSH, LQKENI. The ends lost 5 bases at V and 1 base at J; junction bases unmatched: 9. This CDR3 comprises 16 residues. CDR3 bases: TGTGCCAGCTCATTACCCAGGGGGCCCGTCCAAGAGACCCAGTACTTC. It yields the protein CASSLPRGPVQETQYF.

CDR3 amino acids: CASSGGQEKVWITDTQYF. The CDR3 nucleotides are TGTGCCAGTAGTGGGGGACAAGAAAAAGTCTGGATCACAGATACGCAGTATTTT. V and J are TRBV19 and TRBJ2-3; a possible D gene is TRBD1 (6 bases). Germline V gives CDR1 LNHDA, CDR2 SQIVND (reference sequence). V lost 5 bases, J lost 2 bases, and 23 bases lay in between. This CDR3 has 18 amino acids.

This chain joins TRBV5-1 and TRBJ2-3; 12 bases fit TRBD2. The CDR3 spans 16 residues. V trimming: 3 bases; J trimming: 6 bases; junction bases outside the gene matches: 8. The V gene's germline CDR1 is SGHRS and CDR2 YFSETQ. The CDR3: CASSSRLAGESDTQYF. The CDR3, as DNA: TGCGCCAGCAGCTCGAGACTAGCGGGGGAGAGCGATACGCAGTATTTT.

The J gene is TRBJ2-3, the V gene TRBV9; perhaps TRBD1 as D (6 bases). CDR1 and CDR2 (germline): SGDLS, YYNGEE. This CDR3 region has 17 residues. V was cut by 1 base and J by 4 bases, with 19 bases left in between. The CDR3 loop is CASSVNLLGARSDTQYF. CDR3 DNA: TGTGCCAGCAGCGTAAACCTTTTGGGGGCCCGGTCAGATACGCAGTATTTT. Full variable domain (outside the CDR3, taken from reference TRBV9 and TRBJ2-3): DSGVTQTPKHLITATGQRVTLRCSPRSGDLSVYWYQQSLDQGLQFLIQYYNGEERAKGNILERFSAQQFPDLHSELNLSSLELGDSALYFCASSVNLLGARSDTQYFGPGTRLTVL.

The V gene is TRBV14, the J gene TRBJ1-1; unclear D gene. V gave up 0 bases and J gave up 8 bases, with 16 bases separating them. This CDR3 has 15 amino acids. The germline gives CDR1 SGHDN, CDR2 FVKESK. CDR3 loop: CASSQDVSGIGEAFF. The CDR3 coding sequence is TGTGCCAGCAGCCAAGATGTTTCGGGGATAGGAGAAGCTTTCTTT.

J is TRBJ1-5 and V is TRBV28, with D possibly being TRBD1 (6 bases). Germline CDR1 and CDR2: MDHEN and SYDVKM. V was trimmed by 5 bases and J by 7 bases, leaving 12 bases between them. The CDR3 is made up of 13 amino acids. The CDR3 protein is CASSTGSRQPQHF. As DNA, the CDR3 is TGTGCCAGCAGTACAGGGAGTAGGCAGCCCCAGCATTTT.

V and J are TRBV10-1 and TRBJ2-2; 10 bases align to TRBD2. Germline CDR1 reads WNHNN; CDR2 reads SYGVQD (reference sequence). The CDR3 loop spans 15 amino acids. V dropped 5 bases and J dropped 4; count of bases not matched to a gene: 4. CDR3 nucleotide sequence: TGCGCCAGCAGTAGCGGGGGGGATATCACCGGGGAGCTGTTTTTT. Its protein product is CASSSGGDITGELFF.

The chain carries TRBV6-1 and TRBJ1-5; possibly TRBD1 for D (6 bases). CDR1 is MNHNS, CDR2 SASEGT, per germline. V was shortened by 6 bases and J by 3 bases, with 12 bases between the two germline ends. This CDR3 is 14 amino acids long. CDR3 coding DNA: TGTGCCAGCAGGCCCGGACAGTTCAATCAGCCCCAGCATTTT. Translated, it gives CASRPGQFNQPQHF.

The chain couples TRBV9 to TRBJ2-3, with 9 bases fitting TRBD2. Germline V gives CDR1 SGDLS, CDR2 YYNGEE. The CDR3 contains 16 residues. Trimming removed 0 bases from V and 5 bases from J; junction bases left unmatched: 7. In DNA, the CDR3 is TGTGCCAGCAGCGTAGGTGCTAGCGGGGTAAGAGATACGCAGTATTTT. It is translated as CASSVGASGVRDTQYF.

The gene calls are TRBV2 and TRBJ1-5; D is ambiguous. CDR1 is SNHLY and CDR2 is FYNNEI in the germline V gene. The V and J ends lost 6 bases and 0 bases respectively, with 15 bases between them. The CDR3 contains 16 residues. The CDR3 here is CASRGHQSYSNQPQHF. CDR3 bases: TGTGCCAGCAGGGGCCACCAGAGTTATAGCAATCAGCCCCAGCATTTT.

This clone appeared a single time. CDR3 nucleotide sequence: TGTGCCAGCAGCTTATTTTCCTTCCGGGACAGCTCCTACAATGAGCAGTTCTTC. Amino acid sequence: CASSLFSFRDSSYNEQFF. The chain recombines TRBV7-9 with TRBJ2-1; TRBD1 matches 7 bases. This CDR3 has 18 residues. Unmatched junction bases numbered 10, after V lost 2 bases and J lost 0 bases. Germline V lookup: CDR1 SEHNR, CDR2 FQNEAQ (reference sequence).

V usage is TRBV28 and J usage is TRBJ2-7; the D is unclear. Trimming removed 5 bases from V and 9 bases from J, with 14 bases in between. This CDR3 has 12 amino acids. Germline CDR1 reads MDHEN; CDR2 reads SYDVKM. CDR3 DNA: TGTGCCAGCAGTCCGCCCCGTCCGGTGCAGTACTTC. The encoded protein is CASSPPRPVQYF.

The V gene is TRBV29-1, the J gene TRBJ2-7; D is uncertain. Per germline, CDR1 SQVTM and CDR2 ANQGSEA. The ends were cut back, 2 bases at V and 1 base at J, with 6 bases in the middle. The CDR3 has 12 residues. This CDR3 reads CSVEFRSYEQYF. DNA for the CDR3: TGCAGCGTTGAATTTCGTTCCTACGAGCAGTACTTC.

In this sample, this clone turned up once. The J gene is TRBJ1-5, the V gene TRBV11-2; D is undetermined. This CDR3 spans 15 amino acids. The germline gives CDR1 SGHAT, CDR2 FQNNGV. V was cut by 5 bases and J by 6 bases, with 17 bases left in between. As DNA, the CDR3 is TGTGCCAGCAGCCCATCCGGCCCGGGTTCTCAGCCCCAGCATTTT. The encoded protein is CASSPSGPGSQPQHF.

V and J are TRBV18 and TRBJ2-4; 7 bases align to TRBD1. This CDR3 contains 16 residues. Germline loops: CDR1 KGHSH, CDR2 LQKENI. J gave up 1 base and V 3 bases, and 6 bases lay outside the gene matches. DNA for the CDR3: TGTGCCAGCTCACCGGTAGGGGGCGCCGCCAAAAACATTCAGTACTTC. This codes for CASSPVGGAAKNIQYF.

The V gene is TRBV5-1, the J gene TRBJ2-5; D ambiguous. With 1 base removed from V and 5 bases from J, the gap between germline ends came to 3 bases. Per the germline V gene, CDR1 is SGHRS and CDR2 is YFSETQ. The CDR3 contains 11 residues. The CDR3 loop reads CASSLRETQYF. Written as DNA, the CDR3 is TGCGCCAGCAGCTTGCGTGAGACCCAGTACTTC.

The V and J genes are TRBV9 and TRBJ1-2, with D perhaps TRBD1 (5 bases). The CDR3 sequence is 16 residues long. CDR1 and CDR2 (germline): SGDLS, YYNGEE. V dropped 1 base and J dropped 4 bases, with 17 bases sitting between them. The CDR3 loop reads CASSVNPDRPGYGYTF. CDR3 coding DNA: TGTGCCAGCAGCGTAAATCCAGACAGACCGGGCTATGGCTACACCTTC.

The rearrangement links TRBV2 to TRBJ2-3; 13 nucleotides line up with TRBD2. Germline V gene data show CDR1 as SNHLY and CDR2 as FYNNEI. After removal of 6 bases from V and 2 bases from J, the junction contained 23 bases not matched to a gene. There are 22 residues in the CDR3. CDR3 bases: TGTGCCAGCAGATTCCTCAGGGCCCGGCGGACTAGCGGGGGCGCAGCCACAGATACGCAGTATTTT. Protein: CASRFLRARRTSGGAATDTQYF. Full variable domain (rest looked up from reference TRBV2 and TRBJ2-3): EPEVTQTPSHQVTQMGQEVILRCVPISNHLYFYWYRQILGQKVEFLVSFYNNEISEKSEIFDDQFSVERPDGSNFTLKIRSTKLEDSAMYFCASRFLRARRTSGGAATDTQYFGPGTRLTVL.

This chain's CDR3 is CASSAGRELDEQYF. The CDR3, as DNA: TGTGCCAGCAGTGCGGGAAGGGAACTGGACGAGCAGTACTTC. The chain links TRBV6-1 to TRBJ2-7, with a weak D call TRBD2 (5 bases). Germline V gene lookup returns CDR1 MNHNS and CDR2 SASEGT. The CDR3 is 14 amino acids. Trimming removed 4 bases from V and 5 bases from J, with 15 bases in between.

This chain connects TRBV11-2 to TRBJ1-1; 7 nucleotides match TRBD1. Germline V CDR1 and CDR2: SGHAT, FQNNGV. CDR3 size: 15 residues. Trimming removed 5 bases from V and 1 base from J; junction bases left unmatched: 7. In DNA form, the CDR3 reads TGTGCCAGCAGCCCAGAGGGGGCAGCGAACACTGAAGCTTTCTTT. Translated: CASSPEGAANTEAFF.

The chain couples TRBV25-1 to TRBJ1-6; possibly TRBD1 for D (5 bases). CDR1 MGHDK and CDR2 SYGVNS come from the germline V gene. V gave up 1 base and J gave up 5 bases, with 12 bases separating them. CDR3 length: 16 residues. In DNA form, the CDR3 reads TGTGCCAGCAGTGAATCTAGGGGTAAACATAATTCACCCCTCCACTTT. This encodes CASSESRGKHNSPLHF.